This T cell receptor beta chain was captured by sequencing in a study of a mutant IDH1 vaccine in newly diagnosed glioma. Across the study: Vaccination followed radiotherapy alone by 4-6 weeks, or accompanied temozolomide cycles. The treated group averaged approximately 42 years old and was roughly 60% male, approximately 40% female. Radiotherapy, temozolomide, or both had been given previously, and both were given to most.

Study-wide results and limits: Whatever changes occurred in top peripheral T cell clonotypes seemed unrelated to pseudoprogression.

Specified time point: week 35, safety follow-up. Each vaccine dose was 300 ug of mutant IDH1 20-mer peptide, with topical imiquimod. V lost 1 base to trimming and J lost 0 bases, with 7 bases between them. The CDR3 runs to 14 residues. From germline, CDR1 is LGHNA and CDR2 YNFKEQ. On this clone itself: Its antigen is still unknown. The same CDR3 is also encoded by other DNA sequences in this sample.

Method: immunoSEQ multiplex PCR; TCRdb's copy keeps in-frame clones and lacks some. The table shows 65,000 to 85,000 clones, with around 87% occurring only once. Material: PBMCs, obtained from a glioma patient whose treatment included an IDH1 peptide vaccine. This sequence joins TRBV4-2 and TRBJ2-7; unclear D gene. The receptor was isolated from a man younger than 45 with glioma. The CDR3 nucleotides are TGTGCCAGCAGCCAAGGGGGTGGCTCCTACGAGCAGTACTTC. Translation gives CASSQGGGSYEQYF.